The 14 T cell receptor beta chains below were found in one sample sequenced in a study of OX40 agonist ivuxolimab in advanced cancers. Here immunoSEQ multiplex PCR was the method, and the copy in TCRdb shows in-frame clones only, minus some. Of fewer than 4,000 clones detected, 92% appear once; the ten largest clones hold around 1.8%. The material was CD4+ or CD8+ T cells sorted from blood, obtained in a trial of the OX40 agonist ivuxolimab. These receptor sequences come from an adult with an advanced solid tumor such as melanoma, head and neck, liver or kidney cancer.

The chain is built from TRBV6-5 and TRBJ2-7, with D perhaps TRBD2 (5 bases). The V and J ends lost 0 bases and 4 bases respectively, with 13 bases between them. The CDR3 spans 15 residues. CDR1 is MNHEY and CDR2 is SVGAGI in the germline V gene. CDR3 in amino acids: CASSYSRVAGYEQYF. The CDR3 region has the DNA TGTGCCAGCAGTTACTCGCGGGTGGCTGGGTACGAGCAGTACTTC.

The chain employs TRBV10-2 and TRBJ2-1, with 8 bases lining up with TRBD2. CDR3 size: 16 residues. V was pared by 2 bases and J by 4 bases, with 7 bases of the junction left unmatched. The germline V gene has CDR1 WSHSY and CDR2 SAAADI. CDR3 in amino acids: CASSEARLALYNEQFF. CDR3 nucleotide sequence: TGCGCCAGCAGTGAGGCCAGACTAGCGCTTTACAATGAGCAGTTCTTC.

The V call is TRBV19, the J call TRBJ1-4; D is ambiguous. The CDR3 spans 16 residues. Germline CDR1 LNHDA, CDR2 SQIVND (reference sequence). V gave up 5 bases and J gave up 14 bases, with 27 bases separating them. The CDR3: CASSASGRVGPSILFF. The DNA of the CDR3 is TGTGCCAGTAGTGCCTCTGGGAGGGTTGGACCCAGTATCCTGTTTTTT.

The rearrangement links TRBV28 to TRBJ1-4, with D unclear. V was cut by 5 bases and J by 3 bases, with 16 bases left in between. Germline lookup yields CDR1 MDHEN and CDR2 SYDVKM. The CDR3 runs 16 residues. This CDR3 reads CASSQRLRYSNEKLFF. The CDR3 DNA reads TGTGCCAGCAGTCAACGTCTAAGGTACTCTAATGAAAAACTGTTTTTT. The variable domain in full, with the rest retrieved from reference TRBV28 and TRBJ1-4, is DVKVTQSSRYLVKRTGEKVFLECVQDMDHENMFWYRQDPGLGLRLIYFSYDVKMKEKGDIPEGYSVSREKKERFSLILESASTNQTSMYLCASSQRLRYSNEKLFFGSGTQLSVL.

The V gene is TRBV7-3, the J gene TRBJ2-5, with 7 bases that match TRBD1. V shed 3 bases, J shed 2 bases, and the junction held 6 bases outside the gene matches. Germline V lookup: CDR1 SGHTA, CDR2 FQGTGA. The CDR3 runs 15 residues. CDR3 nucleotides: TGTGCCAGCAGCTTTTCCGGGACAGAACAAGAGACCCAGTACTTC. It encodes CASSFSGTEQETQYF.

CDR3 region: CASHPWVDTEAFF. CDR3 coding DNA: TGTGCCAGCCACCCCTGGGTAGACACTGAAGCTTTCTTT. This chain links TRBV6-1 with TRBJ1-1; no clear D gene. The germline CDR1 and CDR2 sequences are MNHNS and SASEGT. CDR3 length: 13 amino acids. Trimming shortened V by 8 bases and J by 3 bases, and 13 bases separated the two germline ends.

This chain links TRBV7-8 with TRBJ2-5, with 8 bases fitting TRBD2. V dropped 7 bases and J dropped 5; count of bases not matched to a gene: 15. In germline, CDR1 is SGHVS, CDR2 FQNEAQ. The CDR3 is made up of 16 amino acids. CDR3 sequence (DNA): TGTGCCAGCACCCTCCAAGTTAGCGGGGAGTCGGAGACCCAGTACTTC. As protein: CASTLQVSGESETQYF.

The rearrangement uses TRBV6-5 and TRBJ2-1, with D possibly matching TRBD2 (6 bases). Between the trimmed V and J ends, which lost 3 bases and 0 bases, there was a span of 12 bases. This CDR3 has 16 amino acids. Germline V gene sequence: CDR1 MNHEY, CDR2 SVGAGI. In nucleotides, the CDR3 is TGTGCCAGCAGTTATCAATCCGGGAGCTCCTACAATGAGCAGTTCTTC. Translation gives CASSYQSGSSYNEQFF.

This rearrangement joins TRBV9 to TRBJ2-7; D ambiguous. The CDR3 runs 14 residues. V lost 3 bases and J 0 bases, leaving 10 bases between the germline ends. Germline V lookup: CDR1 SGDLS, CDR2 YYNGEE. CDR3 coding DNA: TGTGCCAGCAGCGCACGACTGGGCTCCTACGAGCAGTACTTC. Protein product: CASSARLGSYEQYF.

V and J are TRBV7-9 and TRBJ2-3; 14 bases map to TRBD2. Looked up from germline, CDR1 is SEHNR and CDR2 is FQNEAQ (reference sequence). Trimming cost V 0 bases and J 1 base; bases outside gene matches: 3. This CDR3 contains 18 residues. The CDR3 DNA is TGTGCCAGCAGCTTAGCGAGGGGACTAGCGGGGGGCACAGATACGCAGTATTTT. This sequence encodes CASSLARGLAGGTDTQYF.

This chain uses TRBV5-1 with TRBJ2-5, with 10 bases lining up with TRBD2. CDR1 is SGHRS and CDR2 is YFSETQ in the germline V gene. V lost 0 bases to trimming and J lost 3 bases; unmatched junction nucleotides: 5. The length of the CDR3 is 16 residues. The CDR3 region has the DNA TGCGCCAGCAGCTTGGGGCCCCTAGCGGGGGAAGAGACCCAGTACTTC. Protein product: CASSLGPLAGEETQYF. The full variable domain, completed using reference TRBV5-1 and TRBJ2-5, is KAGVTQTPRYLIKTRGQQVTLSCSPISGHRSVSWYQQTPGQGLQFLFEYFSETQRNKGNFPGRFSGRQFSNSRSEMNVSTLELGDSALYLCASSLGPLAGEETQYFGPGTRLLVL.

CDR3 region: CASSLAATGGLNTGELFF. CDR3 DNA: TGCGCCAGCAGCTTGGCCGCGACAGGGGGACTGAACACCGGGGAGCTGTTTTTT. V is TRBV5-1 and J is TRBJ2-2, with 9 positions matching TRBD1. The V and J ends lost 0 bases and 1 base, in that order; junction bases with no gene match: 7. Looked up from germline, CDR1 is SGHRS and CDR2 is YFSETQ. This CDR3 spans 18 amino acids.

The chain couples TRBV11-2 to TRBJ2-7; a weak D match, TRBD1 (5 bases). Germline CDR1 SGHAT, CDR2 FQNNGV. The CDR3 contains 13 residues. V was clipped by 0 bases and J by 11 bases, with 14 bases between them. This CDR3 reads CASSLDLGRREYF. The CDR3 nucleotides read TGTGCCAGCAGCTTAGACTTGGGGCGGAGAGAGTACTTC.

J is TRBJ2-5 and V is TRBV11-2, with D possibly TRBD2 on 6 matching bases. The germline CDR1 and CDR2 sequences are SGHAT and FQNNGV. The V gene lost 1 base and the J gene lost 4 bases, with 19 bases spanning the gap. The CDR3 totals 17 residues. For the CDR3, the DNA is TGTGCCAGCAGCTTAGGGTCCCCACGGGGGTTCGGAGAGACCCAGTACTTC. Translation: CASSLGSPRGFGETQYF.